The 15 T cell receptor beta chains in this list originate from one sample, sequenced in a study of Graves' ophthalmopathy and Graves' hyperthyroidism. The sequenced template was RNA, covering the TCR beta CDR3 region. Investigators did first-round RT-PCR with HTBI primers, then second-round multiplex PCR. TCRdb recomputed calls from the multiplex PCR reads with MiXCR, one row per CDR3 protein. This table holds hundreds of thousands of distinct CDR3 sequences, approximately 39% found once. The specimen was peripheral blood. The origin of the receptors is an adult man with Graves' ophthalmopathy.

This sequence joins TRBV7-2 and TRBJ1-5; D call uncertain. The CDR3 totals 14 residues. V was cut by 4 bases and J by 8 bases, with 15 bases left in between. The germline V gene encodes CDR1 SGHTA and CDR2 FQGNSA. CDR3: CASSSWVAVKPQHF. The DNA for the CDR3 is TGTGCCAGCAGCTCCTGGGTGGCAGTTAAGCCCCAGCATTTT.

CDR3 residues: CASRGLTASLHF. The CDR3 coding sequence is TGTGCCAGCCGGGGGTTGACGGCTTCCCTCCACTTT. The V gene is TRBV13, the J gene TRBJ1-6, with a possible D match to TRBD1 (5 bases). V was cut by 8 bases and J by 14 bases, with 16 bases left in between. Germline V gene data show CDR1 as PRHDT and CDR2 as FYEKMQ (reference sequence). CDR3 length: 12 residues.

This clonotype was counted many times. Compared with germline, one end of the junction differs, possibly owing to a read error. This chain joins TRBV19 and TRBJ1-3, with no clear D. CDR1 LNHDA and CDR2 SQIVND come from the germline V gene (reference sequence). This CDR3 has 12 amino acids. The CDR3 DNA reads as TGTGCCAGTAGTGTAGAGACAAACACCATATATTTT. Protein product: CASSVETNTIYF.

Only one count was recorded for this clonotype. The CDR3 reads CAGRGPGQGDSPLHF. The CDR3, as DNA: TGTGCCGGTAGGGGACCGGGACAGGGGGATTCACCCCTCCACTTT. V gene TRBV10-3 combines with J gene TRBJ1-6; 11 positions match TRBD1. The V gene's germline CDR1 is ENHRY and CDR2 SYGVKD. The CDR3 totals 15 residues. V lost 11 bases, J lost 8 bases, and 11 bases stayed unmatched.

Many counts were recorded for this clonotype. This chain connects TRBV15 to TRBJ2-7; 7 bases map to TRBD1. Germline trimming cut 3 bases from V and 0 bases from J; bases unmatched to any gene: 8. This CDR3 region has 16 residues. The germline gives CDR1 LNHNV, CDR2 YYDKDF (reference sequence). The DNA of the CDR3 is TGTGCCACCAGCAGGGGGAAACAGGGGCTCTCCTACGAGCAGTACTTC. Translated, it gives CATSRGKQGLSYEQYF.

This clonotype has a count of ten or more. This CDR3 reads CASRVGSFDEQYF. The DNA of the CDR3 is TGTGCCAGCAGAGTCGGTTCCTTCGACGAGCAGTACTTC. V and J are TRBV2 and TRBJ2-7; D is unresolved. The CDR3 covers 13 residues. The germline V gene has CDR1 SNHLY and CDR2 FYNNEI. V was shortened by 6 bases and J by 5 bases, with 14 bases between the two germline ends.

This clonotype was detected many times. The chain employs TRBV25-1 and TRBJ2-2; D remains unclear. The V end lost 5 bases, the J end lost 0 bases, and 16 bases lay between the germline ends. Germline CDR1 is MGHDK and CDR2 is SYGVNS. The CDR3 extends over 17 amino acids. The CDR3 spells CASSPERVHANTGELFF. The CDR3 DNA follows: TGTGCCAGCAGTCCGGAACGAGTACACGCGAACACCGGGGAGCTGTTTTTT.

The chain employs TRBV20-1 and TRBJ2-5, with D uncertain. This CDR3 spans 12 amino acids. V dropped 1 base and J dropped 5 bases, with 8 bases sitting between them. The germline V gene encodes CDR1 DFQATT and CDR2 SNEGSKA (reference sequence). This CDR3 is CSARGTSETQYF. CDR3 nucleotide sequence: TGCAGTGCTAGAGGGACCAGTGAGACCCAGTACTTC.

In this sample, this clonotype turned up many times. The J gene is TRBJ1-5, the V gene TRBV12-3 or TRBV12-4; D is unresolved. The length of the CDR3 is 14 residues. V lost 3 bases to trimming and J lost 0 bases, with 6 bases between them. In nucleotides, the CDR3 is TGTGCCAGCAGTTTGAGGAATAGCAATCAGCCCCAGCATTTT. Amino acid sequence: CASSLRNSNQPQHF.

This clonotype appeared a few times. The genes are TRBV5-6 and TRBJ1-2, with 7 positions matching TRBD1. The CDR3 has 13 residues. V lost 0 bases to trimming and J lost 8 bases; unmatched junction nucleotides: 4. The germline V gene encodes CDR1 SGHDT and CDR2 YYEEEE. DNA of the CDR3: TGTGCCAGCAGCTTGGAAGGGGGCAGGGGCTACACCTTC. The encoded protein is CASSLEGGRGYTF.

This clonotype occurred many times. The chain combines TRBV5-1 with TRBJ1-5; 7 bases line up with TRBD1. Germline V lookup: CDR1 SGHRS, CDR2 YFSETQ. The CDR3 extends over 16 amino acids. J gave up 3 bases and V 2 bases, and 8 bases lay outside the gene matches. Here the CDR3 reads CASSFEPGQLNQPQHF. In DNA, the CDR3 is TGCGCCAGCAGCTTTGAGCCGGGACAGCTCAATCAGCCCCAGCATTTT.

This clonotype appeared once. This could be a read error, since a much larger clone is one nucleotide away. The V and J genes are TRBV5-1 and TRBJ1-1, with unresolved D. This CDR3 region has 13 residues. In germline, CDR1 is SGHRS, CDR2 YFSETQ. The chain's CDR3 is CTSRTGGNTEAFF. The CDR3 nucleotides are TGCACCAGCAGAACTGGAGGGAACACTGAAGCTTTCTTT.

The chain recombines TRBV29-1 with TRBJ2-6, with D possibly being TRBD2 (6 bases). In germline, CDR1 is SQVTM, CDR2 ANQGSEA. Trimming stripped 6 bases from V and 0 bases from J, with 15 bases between. The CDR3 extends over 16 amino acids. CDR3 amino acids: CSVSARAGSGANVLTF. The CDR3 nucleotides are TGCAGCGTGAGTGCTAGAGCGGGCTCTGGGGCCAACGTCCTGACTTTC.

This chain joins TRBV7-3 and TRBJ1-1; possible D gene TRBD1, 6 bases. This CDR3 is built from 15 residues. Germline assignment: CDR1 SGHTA and CDR2 FQGTGA. The V end lost 5 bases, the J end lost 3 bases, and 16 bases lay between the germline ends. This CDR3 is CASSDRAGADTEAFF. CDR3 in DNA: TGTGCCAGCAGCGACCGGGCAGGGGCCGACACTGAAGCTTTCTTT.

The chain recombines TRBV28 with TRBJ2-7; D perhaps matches TRBD2 (5 bases). Germline V lookup: CDR1 MDHEN, CDR2 SYDVKM. Trimming stripped 3 bases from V and 3 bases from J, with 15 bases between. This CDR3 region has 15 residues. Written as DNA, the CDR3 is TGTGCCAGCAGTTTGGTTGGGGTGAGGGTCTACGAGCAGTACTTC. Protein: CASSLVGVRVYEQYF.